A selection of T cell receptor beta chains follows, all from one sample in a study of blood T cell repertoires in COVID-19. Data came from immunoSEQ multiplex PCR; TCRdb stores just in-frame clones and leaves some out. The profile covers about 180,000 clones, with 75% to 90% appearing a single time and 6.5% to 7.5% taken by the ten largest. Sequenced sample: peripheral blood. These receptors were obtained from a woman aged 35 to 49 with COVID-19, enrolled during active disease. CDR3s include the opening cysteine and the closing phenylalanine or tryptophan. A D gene is named only where the DNA matches it firmly. Only some rows state a clone size, as once, few, many or a class for expanded clones.

TRBJ1-1	once	NA	TRBV27	TGTGCCAGCAGTTTCACGGGATCCGAAGCTTTCTTT	CASSFTGSEAFF
TRBJ2-7	NA	NA	TRBV2	TGTGCCAGCAGTGACGCAGGGATGACCTACGAGCAGTACTTC	CASSDAGMTYEQYF
TRBJ2-2	NA	NA	TRBV6-6	TGTGCCAGCAGTACTAGAGGTACCGGGGAGCTGTTTTTT	CASSTRGTGELFF
TRBJ1-1	NA	NA	TRBV12-3/TRBV12-4	TGTGCCAGCAGTTTTCGGGTGAACACTGAAGCTTTCTTT	CASSFRVNTEAFF
TRBJ1-2	NA	TRBD1	TRBV6-1	TGTGCCAGCAGTGAAGCCCCGACAGGGGGCTATGGCTACACCTTC	CASSEAPTGGYGYTF
TRBJ2-1	NA	TRBD1	TRBV6-5	TGTGCCAGCAGCAGACAGGGGAACTACAATGAGCAGTTCTTC	CASSRQGNYNEQFF
TRBJ2-1	NA	NA	TRBV7-2	TGTGCCAGCAGCTTAGATAGCGGTTACAATGAGCAGTTCTTC	CASSLDSGYNEQFF
TRBJ1-5	NA	TRBD1	TRBV25-1	TGTGCCAGTAGCCAGACAGGGGGCTTAAATCAGCCCCAGCATTTT	CASSQTGGLNQPQHF
TRBJ1-3	NA	NA	TRBV27	TGTGCCAGCAGTTTAGCAGGGGCCGGAAACACCATATATTTT	CASSLAGAGNTIYF
TRBJ1-2	NA	NA	TRBV6-5	TGTGCCAGCGGAGGGGCGGGCTATGGCTACACCTTC	CASGGAGYGYTF
TRBJ1-3	NA	TRBD1	TRBV6-5	TGTGCCAGCTCAGGGGGACAGGGCTCTGGAAACACCATATATTTT	CASSGGQGSGNTIYF
TRBJ2-7	NA	NA	TRBV19	TGTGCCAGTAGTATGGCGGGCACCGAGCAGTACTTC	CASSMAGTEQYF
TRBJ1-3	once	NA	TRBV19	TGTGCCAGTAGTATTAAGTGGGCTCGACCTGGAAACCCCATATATTTT	CASSIKWARPGNPIYF
TRBJ1-1	NA	NA	TRBV7-9	TGTGCCAGCAAGGAGAGGGTAAACACTGAAGCTTTCTTT	CASKERVNTEAFF
TRBJ2-2	NA	TRBD2	TRBV15	TGTGCCACCAGCAGAGCAGGACTAGGGGTCGGGGAGCTGTTTTTT	CATSRAGLGVGELFF
TRBJ2-5	NA	NA	TRBV28	TGTGCCCACGGGTACCAAGAGACCCAGTACTTC	CAHGYQETQYF
TRBJ1-1	NA	NA	TRBV6-5	TGTGCCAGCATAATTCGGTGGGGAGACACTGAAGCTTTCTTT	CASIIRWGDTEAFF
TRBJ2-1	once	TRBD2	TRBV7-9	TGTGCCAGCAGCTTACCCGGGAGGGCGGTTGGGTCCTACAATGAGCAGTTCTTC	CASSLPGRAVGSYNEQFF
TRBJ2-7	NA	NA	TRBV19	TGTGCCAGTAGTATAGGCAGCTCCTACGAGCAGTACTTC	CASSIGSSYEQYF
TRBJ1-1	NA	NA	TRBV5-1	TGCGCCAGCAGCTTCAACGAGGCCGGGGGAAACACTGAAGCTTTCTTT	CASSFNEAGGNTEAFF
TRBJ1-6	NA	NA	TRBV27	TGTGCCAGCGGGATTCCAGGGGTCTCCAATAATAATTCACCCCTCCACTTT	CASGIPGVSNNNSPLHF
TRBJ1-5	once	NA	TRBV18	TGTGCCAGCTCACCCGACAGGACCCTAAATCAGCCCCAGCATTTT	CASSPDRTLNQPQHF
TRBJ1-6	NA	TRBD1	TRBV3-1/TRBV3-2	TGTGCCTCCGAGGACAGGGGGCCGCGTTCACCCCTCCACTTT	CASEDRGPRSPLHF
TRBJ2-3	NA	NA	TRBV7-9	TGTGCCAGCAGCCCACAGGGAGATACGCAGTATTTT	CASSPQGDTQYF
TRBJ1-1	NA	TRBD1	TRBV27	TGTGCCAGCAGTTTCAGGGGGCCTCCTATGAACACTGAAGCTTTCTTT	CASSFRGPPMNTEAFF
TRBJ1-2	NA	TRBD1	TRBV19	TGTGCCAGCGAAAGGACAGGGCCCTATGGCTACACCTTC	CASERTGPYGYTF
TRBJ2-2	NA	NA	TRBV7-6	TGTGCCAGCAGCTTAGCGGCGATCGGGATGGGCGGGGAGCTGTTTTTT	CASSLAAIGMGGELFF
TRBJ1-1	NA	NA	TRBV15	TGTGCCACCAGCAGAGATCTAGAACAGGGAACTGAAGCTTTCTTT	CATSRDLEQGTEAFF
TRBJ1-5	NA	NA	TRBV6-1	TGTGCCAGCAGTGAACTTGGGGCAGGGAGGCAGCCCCAGCATTTT	CASSELGAGRQPQHF
TRBJ1-2	NA	NA	TRBV29-1	TGCAGCGTTGAGCGAGGGGACTCGGGCGGCTACACCTTC	CSVERGDSGGYTF
TRBJ2-7	few	TRBD2	TRBV11-2	TGTGCCAGCAGCTTAGACTGGGGACTAGCGGGCCTCTACGAGCAGTACTTC	CASSLDWGLAGLYEQYF
TRBJ1-2	NA	NA	TRBV7-8	TGTGCCAGCAGCTTAGTTGTACAGACCTATGGCTACACCTTC	CASSLVVQTYGYTF
TRBJ2-1	NA	NA	TRBV24-1	TGTGCCACCAGTGATTCAGGGGTCCATGAGCAGTTCTTC	CATSDSGVHEQFF
TRBJ1-3	NA	TRBD1	TRBV19	TGTGCCAGTAGAGAGGGGGCGATATCTGGAAACACCATATATTTT	CASREGAISGNTIYF
TRBJ1-1	NA	NA	TRBV12-5	TGTGCTAGTGGTTCCGGGGACACTGAAGCTTTCTTT	CASGSGDTEAFF
TRBJ1-2	NA	NA	TRBV7-9	TGTGCCAGCAGCTCCCAGGGATATGATGGCTACACCTTC	CASSSQGYDGYTF
TRBJ2-3	once	TRBD2	TRBV19	TGTGCCACTGTTGACCTCGGGGGGATGACAGATACGCAGTATTTT	CATVDLGGMTDTQYF
TRBJ1-6	NA	NA	TRBV7-5	TGTGCCAGAAGCTTAGCCACAAAGTCTCCACCCCTCCACTTT	CARSLATKSPPLHF
TRBJ2-2	NA	TRBD1	TRBV7-9	TGTGCCAGCAGCCTAGGGGGCGCGGAGCTGTTTTTT	CASSLGGAELFF
TRBJ2-7	NA	NA	TRBV6-2/TRBV6-3	TGTGCCAGCAGTTACTCCCGGGTTGTTGAGCAGTACTTC	CASSYSRVVEQYF
TRBJ1-1	NA	NA	TRBV5-4	TGTGCCAGCAGCATAAAGGGGATCCCTGAAGCTTTCTTT	CASSIKGIPEAFF
TRBJ2-7	NA	NA	TRBV6-6	TGTGCCAGCAGTTTTACAGGACCAGCGGGCTACGAGCAGTACTTC	CASSFTGPAGYEQYF
TRBJ1-6	NA	TRBD1	TRBV27	TGTGCCAGCCTCGACAGGGCAAATTCACCCCTCCACTTT	CASLDRANSPLHF
TRBJ2-2	NA	NA	TRBV5-4	TGTGCCAGCAGCCGACAGGCCTCCGGGGAGCTGTTTTTT	CASSRQASGELFF
TRBJ2-7	NA	NA	TRBV12-3/TRBV12-4	TGTGCCAGCAGTCCTGGGAGTAGCGAGCAGTACTTC	CASSPGSSEQYF
TRBJ2-7	once	TRBD2	TRBV7-8	TGTGCCAGCAGCTCCGGGACTAGCGGGGGCCAAACCTACGAGCAGTACTTC	CASSSGTSGGQTYEQYF
TRBJ2-5	NA	TRBD1	TRBV6-5	TGTGCCAGCAGCGGACAGGTCCAAGAGACCCAGTACTTC	CASSGQVQETQYF
TRBJ1-2	NA	NA	TRBV7-3	TGTGCCAGCAGCTTACAACAGGATATAAGTGGCTACACCTTC	CASSLQQDISGYTF
TRBJ1-1	once	NA	TRBV19	TGTGCCAGTAGTTGGGGTACGGGAGGGGACACTGAAGCTTTCTTT	CASSWGTGGDTEAFF
TRBJ1-5	NA	NA	TRBV27	TGTGCCAGCAGTTTATATCCGGTCAATCAGCCCCAGCATTTT	CASSLYPVNQPQHF
TRBJ2-7	NA	TRBD1	TRBV5-4	TGTGCCAGCAGCTTACAGGGGGCGTACGAGCAGTACTTC	CASSLQGAYEQYF
TRBJ1-2	NA	TRBD1	TRBV6-5	TGTGCCAGCAGTTACTCGGGACAGATAGGAGGCTACACCTTC	CASSYSGQIGGYTF
TRBJ2-7	NA	NA	TRBV7-9	TGTGCCAGCAGCCCCGACAGCCCCAAATCCTACGAGCAGTACTTC	CASSPDSPKSYEQYF
TRBJ2-3	NA	NA	TRBV4-1	TGCGCCAGCAGCCGAGCCCTCACAGATACGCAGTATTTT	CASSRALTDTQYF
TRBJ1-2	NA	NA	TRBV12-5	TGTGCTAGTGGTTTGTCAGGGTTTAGTGGCTACACCTTC	CASGLSGFSGYTF
TRBJ2-7	NA	TRBD2	TRBV5-1	TGCGCCAGCAGCTTGGGAGCGGGACTGGTCGAGCAGTACTTC	CASSLGAGLVEQYF
TRBJ2-1	NA	TRBD2	TRBV6-5	TGTGCCAGCACTCCAAGCGGGAGGCTGGGAAATGAGCAGTTCTTC	CASTPSGRLGNEQFF
TRBJ2-7	NA	NA	TRBV27	TGTGCCAGCAGTTTAGATGGCAGCTCCTACGAGCAGTACTTC	CASSLDGSSYEQYF